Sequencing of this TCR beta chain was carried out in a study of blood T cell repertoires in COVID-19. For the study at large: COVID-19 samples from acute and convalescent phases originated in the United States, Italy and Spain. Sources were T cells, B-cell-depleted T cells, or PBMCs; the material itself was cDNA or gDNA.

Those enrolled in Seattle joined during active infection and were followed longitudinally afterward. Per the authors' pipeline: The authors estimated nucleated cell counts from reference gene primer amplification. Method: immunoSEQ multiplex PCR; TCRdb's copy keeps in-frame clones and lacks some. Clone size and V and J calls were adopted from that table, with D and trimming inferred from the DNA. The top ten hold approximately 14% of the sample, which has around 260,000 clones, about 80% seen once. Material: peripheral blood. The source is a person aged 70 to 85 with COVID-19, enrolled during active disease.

CDR3 protein: CASSQEASAWTDTQYF. In nucleotides, the CDR3 is TGCGCCAGCAGCCAAGAAGCTAGCGCATGGACAGATACGCAGTATTTT. The chain employs TRBV4-1 and TRBJ2-3, with D possibly being TRBD2 (6 bases). V shed 0 bases and J shed 3 bases, with 13 bases lying between them. Germline CDR1 and CDR2: MGHRA and YSYEKL. This CDR3 has 16 amino acids.